These 15 T cell receptor beta chains came from one sample sequenced in a study of cytomegalovirus exposure and HLA in healthy donors. PCR involved 60 Vbeta and 13 Jbeta primers. Profiling relied on immunoSEQ multiplex PCR, and the TCRdb table lists in-frame clones only, not all of them. The sample has tens of thousands of clones; around 78% are singletons. Material: PBMCs. All receptors derive from a man younger than 30 in good health and CMV-seropositive.

This clone was found a few times. This sequence joins TRBV2 and TRBJ2-3; the D is unclear. Germline V lookup: CDR1 SNHLY, CDR2 FYNNEI. V was clipped by 6 bases and J by 2 bases, with 6 bases between them. The CDR3 sequence is 12 residues long. CDR3 coding DNA: TGTGCCAGCAGCTATAACACAGATACGCAGTATTTT. It specifies CASSYNTDTQYF.

This clone was seen a few times. The rearrangement links TRBV5-6 to TRBJ1-4; 8 nucleotides align to TRBD1. This CDR3 is built from 14 residues. Germline V gives CDR1 SGHDT, CDR2 YYEEEE. Trimming removed 4 bases from V and 10 bases from J; junction bases left unmatched: 9. CDR3 residues: CASSQRTGNGKLFF. The CDR3 DNA sequence: TGTGCCAGCAGCCAGCGGACAGGGAACGGAAAACTGTTTTTT.

The chain couples TRBV4-1 to TRBJ2-7, with a weak D call TRBD2 (6 bases). V lost 1 base to trimming and J lost 4 bases, with 14 bases between them. This CDR3 is 15 amino acids long. From germline, CDR1 is MGHRA and CDR2 YSYEKL. CDR3 DNA: TGCGCCAGCAGCCAAGGACCGGGACTCCTTTACGAGCAGTACTTC. Protein sequence: CASSQGPGLLYEQYF.

Comments on this clone: A junction boundary mismatches the germline segment, possibly from a read error. The V call is TRBV7-7, the J call TRBJ2-7; 11 positions match TRBD1. CDR1 is SSHAT and CDR2 is FNYEAQ in the germline V gene (reference sequence). CDR3 size: 13 residues. CDR3 in DNA: TGTGCTAGCAGCCGGGACAGGGGGAGCGAGCAGTACTTC. Amino acids: CASSRDRGSEQYF.

The rearrangement links TRBV28 to TRBJ2-4; 10 bases align to TRBD1. CDR1 and CDR2 (germline): MDHEN, SYDVKM. Germline trimming cut 2 bases from V and 7 bases from J; bases unmatched to any gene: 2. The CDR3 has 14 residues. The CDR3: CASSLPGQGNIQYF. The CDR3 DNA sequence: TGTGCCAGCAGTTTACCGGGACAGGGGAACATTCAGTACTTC.

This clone appeared a single time. V gene TRBV5-1 combines with J gene TRBJ2-5; maybe TRBD2 (6 bases). V gave up 4 bases and J gave up 3 bases, with 10 bases separating them. From germline, CDR1 is SGHRS and CDR2 YFSETQ. The CDR3 totals 13 residues. CDR3 sequence: CASSPLAEETQYF. DNA for the CDR3: TGCGCCAGCAGCCCACTAGCCGAAGAGACCCAGTACTTC.

The table lists this clone with a few counts. V gene TRBV28 combines with J gene TRBJ2-7; D is ambiguous. The CDR3 has 13 residues. Germline V gene lookup returns CDR1 MDHEN and CDR2 SYDVKM. Trimming removed 6 bases from V and 2 bases from J, with 11 bases in between. The CDR3 DNA follows: TGTGCCAGCAGGAACCCTAGTGCCTACGAGCAGTACTTC. This sequence encodes CASRNPSAYEQYF.

This clone has only a few counts. This chain joins TRBV5-1 and TRBJ1-5; 7 bases are shared with TRBD1. V shed 4 bases and J 9 bases; nucleotides not matched to a gene: 7. The germline V gene encodes CDR1 SGHRS and CDR2 YFSETQ. The CDR3 runs to 13 residues. The CDR3 is CASSQDRDRPQHF. The CDR3 DNA follows: TGCGCCAGCAGCCAAGACAGGGACCGGCCCCAGCATTTT.

The chain joins TRBV2 to TRBJ2-5; TRBD2 matches at 10 bases. The CDR3 has 14 amino acids. Trimming cost V 6 bases and J 5 bases; bases outside gene matches: 6. Germline V gene sequence: CDR1 SNHLY, CDR2 FYNNEI. CDR3 in amino acids: CASRLSGRAETQYF. The CDR3 DNA is TGTGCCAGCAGACTCAGCGGGAGGGCGGAGACCCAGTACTTC.

This clone was observed a single time. This chain joins TRBV29-1 and TRBJ2-3; D gene uncertain. This CDR3 is 12 amino acids long. Per the germline V gene, CDR1 is SQVTM and CDR2 is ANQGSEA. CDR3 region: CSSSALADTQYF. As DNA, the CDR3 is TGCAGTTCGTCCGCCTTAGCAGATACGCAGTATTTT.

The count of this clone is one. This rearrangement joins TRBV5-1 to TRBJ2-1; TRBD2 might be the D (5 bases). CDR1 and CDR2 from the germline V gene are SGHRS and YFSETQ. The CDR3 consists of 11 residues. Trimming took off 3 bases at V and 11 bases at J, with 9 bases between the two ends. The CDR3 here is CASSSSGKQFF. In DNA, the CDR3 is TGCGCCAGCAGCTCCTCGGGGAAGCAGTTCTTC.

The chain uses TRBV2 and TRBJ2-2; maybe TRBD1 (6 bases). Trimming left V 10 bases short and J 5 bases short, with 20 bases between. The CDR3 has 15 residues. CDR1 SNHLY and CDR2 FYNNEI come from the germline V gene. The CDR3 sequence: CATLNTGRRTGELFF. DNA for the CDR3: TGTGCCACCCTAAACACAGGGCGAAGGACCGGGGAGCTGTTTTTT.

As for this clone: At one end, the junction sequence differs from germline, possibly due to a read error. The chain has TRBV5-1 and TRBJ2-7; 9 bases align to TRBD2. CDR3 length: 15 amino acids. The germline V gene encodes CDR1 SGHRS and CDR2 YFSETQ. As DNA, the CDR3 is TGCGCCAGCAGCATCGGCACCGGGACTAGCTCTCTTTGTGTTTTC. Protein: CASSIGTGTSSLCVF.

The CDR3: CSVGEAGRYNEQFF. CDR3 nucleotides: TGCAGCGTGGGCGAAGCGGGACGGTACAATGAGCAGTTCTTC. The chain links TRBV29-1 to TRBJ2-1, with 7 bases matching TRBD2. CDR3 size: 14 residues. Germline trimming cut 6 bases from V and 4 bases from J; bases unmatched to any gene: 9. Germline V gene data show CDR1 as SQVTM and CDR2 as ANQGSEA.

The sample holds one count of this clone. V usage is TRBV13 and J usage is TRBJ2-2; the match to TRBD2 covers 10 bases. The CDR3 length is 19 residues. Per the germline V gene, CDR1 is PRHDT and CDR2 is FYEKMQ (reference sequence). After removal of 7 bases from V and 0 bases from J, the junction contained 14 bases not matched to a gene. The CDR3 protein is CASIPGWLAGVPNTGELFF. The DNA for the CDR3 is TGTGCCAGCATCCCCGGCTGGCTAGCGGGAGTACCGAACACCGGGGAGCTGTTTTTT.